The 15 T cell receptor beta chains listed next were all sequenced from one sample in a study of T cell changes during pregnancy in multiple sclerosis. Produced via immunoSEQ multiplex PCR; TCRdb's table is partial and in-frame only. The sample holds about 44,000 clones, approximately 96% seen once. This specimen was peripheral blood, taken in the second trimester of pregnancy. The receptors here all came from a female donor with multiple sclerosis, enrolled in a pregnancy study.

The chain combines TRBV13 with TRBJ2-1; D possibly corresponds to TRBD2 (5 bases). V lost 6 bases and J 5 bases, leaving 14 bases between the germline ends. Germline V gives CDR1 PRHDT, CDR2 FYEKMQ (reference sequence). The CDR3 has 14 residues. This CDR3 is CASRGSGLHNEQFF. The CDR3 nucleotides read TGTGCCAGCAGAGGCAGCGGATTGCACAATGAGCAGTTCTTC.

The chain is built from TRBV5-1 and TRBJ1-1; possibly TRBD1 for D (6 bases). The CDR3 contains 15 residues. Trimming shortened V by 0 bases and J by 5 bases, and 14 bases separated the two germline ends. Germline CDR1 and CDR2: SGHRS and YFSETQ. For the CDR3, the DNA is TGCGCCAGCAGCTTGGCAGGGGCAAGTGGGACTGAAGCTTTCTTT. Encoded protein: CASSLAGASGTEAFF.

The chain uses TRBV4-1 and TRBJ2-1; 11 bases fit TRBD1. The CDR3 extends over 16 amino acids. Germline V gives CDR1 MGHRA, CDR2 YSYEKL. J was trimmed by 4 bases and V by 5 bases; bases with no gene match: 7. The CDR3 region is CASSDRDRGKYNEQFF. DNA of the CDR3: TGCGCCAGCAGCGACCGGGACAGGGGGAAATACAATGAGCAGTTCTTC.

As for this clone: An end of the junction does not agree with germline; a read error may underlie this. This rearrangement joins TRBV27 to TRBJ2-3; TRBD1 matches at 7 bases. The CDR3 sequence is 14 residues long. Germline lookup yields CDR1 MNHEY and CDR2 SMNVEV (reference sequence). The CDR3: CASSPGQASRGPSF. The CDR3 coding sequence is TGTGCCAGCAGTCCCGGACAGGCCTCGAGGGGGCCATCTTTT.

A single count supports this clone. This chain links TRBV28 with TRBJ2-7; D is unresolved. The CDR3 loop spans 15 amino acids. Trimming left V 5 bases short and J 2 bases short, with 16 bases between. Germline V gene lookup returns CDR1 MDHEN and CDR2 SYDVKM. The CDR3 nucleotides read TGTGCCAGCAGTGAATACAGTCGTCGTCCCTACGAGCAGTACTTC. Protein: CASSEYSRRPYEQYF.

V is TRBV7-8 and J is TRBJ2-5; D gene ambiguous. Germline loops: CDR1 SGHVS, CDR2 FQNEAQ. V was shortened by 5 bases and J by 5 bases, with 9 bases between the two germline ends. The CDR3 sequence is 12 residues long. Here the CDR3 DNA reads TGTGCCAGCAGCCGGGTACGGGAGACCCAGTACTTC. It specifies CASSRVRETQYF.

The chain links TRBV9 to TRBJ2-5; no definite D call. The ends were cut back, 1 base at V and 1 base at J, with 8 bases in the middle. The germline CDR1 and CDR2 sequences are SGDLS and YYNGEE. This CDR3 is 14 amino acids long. CDR3 nucleotide sequence: TGTGCCAGCAGCGTATTGGGCAGCCAAGAGACCCAGTACTTC. It encodes CASSVLGSQETQYF.

V gene TRBV30 combines with J gene TRBJ1-4, with 8 bases fitting TRBD1. The V segment lost 5 bases and the J segment 7 bases; nucleotides outside the gene matches: 12. There are 15 residues in the CDR3. Germline CDR1 and CDR2: GTSNPN and SVGIG (reference sequence). The CDR3 sequence: CAWSMEKQGGEKLFF. CDR3 coding DNA: TGTGCCTGGTCCATGGAGAAACAGGGGGGTGAAAAACTGTTTTTT.

The gene calls are TRBV5-1 and TRBJ2-2; the D gene is possibly TRBD2 (7 bases). The germline V gene has CDR1 SGHRS and CDR2 YFSETQ. The CDR3 is 16 residues long. V lost 4 bases to trimming and J lost 7 bases, with 20 bases between them. CDR3 nucleotide sequence: TGCGCCAGCAGCATTAAACCGGGGGGCGACGGCGGGGAGCTGTTTTTT. It yields the protein CASSIKPGGDGGELFF.

The chain employs TRBV27 and TRBJ2-1; TRBD2 aligns across 10 bases. Germline assignment: CDR1 MNHEY and CDR2 SMNVEV (reference sequence). The CDR3 runs 12 residues. J lost 16 bases, V lost 2 bases, and 5 bases had no gene match. The CDR3 loop reads CASSLPGLAKFF. DNA for the CDR3: TGTGCCAGCAGTTTACCGGGACTAGCGAAATTCTTC.

In its sample, this clone ranks as medium-sized (0.01 to 0.1%). The chain combines TRBV5-4 with TRBJ1-1; perhaps TRBD1 as D (6 bases). Trimming took off 0 bases at V and 11 bases at J, with 14 bases between the two ends. CDR1 and CDR2 (germline): SGHNT, YYREEE (reference sequence). The CDR3 extends over 13 amino acids. The CDR3 region has the DNA TGTGCCAGCAGCTTGGTCGTGGGGGCTGGGGCTTTCTTT. It specifies CASSLVVGAGAFF.

The chain employs TRBV5-1 and TRBJ1-4; TRBD1 matches 7 bases. The CDR3 has 16 residues. V lost 4 bases, J lost 2 bases, and 8 bases stayed unmatched. Germline-derived CDR1 and CDR2 are SGHRS and YFSETQ. The CDR3 DNA follows: TGCGCCAGCAGCCCCACAGAGGGGGCTACTAATGAAAAACTGTTTTTT. Protein: CASSPTEGATNEKLFF.

This clone was counted once. The chain uses TRBV9 and TRBJ2-1; 10 positions agree with TRBD1. CDR1 SGDLS and CDR2 YYNGEE come from the germline V gene. V lost 0 bases to trimming and J lost 8 bases; unmatched junction nucleotides: 8. This CDR3 has 16 residues. CDR3 loop: CASSVAGTGARDEQFF. In nucleotides, the CDR3 is TGTGCCAGCAGCGTAGCCGGGACAGGGGCCAGGGATGAGCAGTTCTTC.

The chain uses TRBV2 and TRBJ2-5; 10 bases map to TRBD1. Germline trimming cut 6 bases from V and 4 bases from J; bases unmatched to any gene: 11. The germline V gene encodes CDR1 SNHLY and CDR2 FYNNEI. The length of the CDR3 is 16 residues. As DNA, the CDR3 is TGTGCCAGCAGCTTATACGGACAGGGGGAAAGAGAGACCCAGTACTTC. Its protein is CASSLYGQGERETQYF.

The genes are TRBV2 and TRBJ1-2, with D uncertain. From germline, CDR1 is SNHLY and CDR2 FYNNEI. CDR3 size: 16 residues. The germline V and J ends were trimmed by 4 bases and 4 bases, with 19 bases remaining between them. This CDR3 reads CASSGGLEGLAYGYTF. CDR3 sequence (DNA): TGTGCCAGCAGTGGAGGCTTAGAGGGTTTAGCCTATGGCTACACCTTC.